A selection of T cell receptor beta chains follows, all from one sample in a study of blood T cell repertoires in COVID-19. The method was immunoSEQ multiplex PCR; TCRdb's version includes in-frame clones alone and lacks a portion of them. The data show 250,000 or so clones, around 82% seen once. What was sequenced was PBMCs or T cells enriched from blood (not recorded which). These receptors were obtained from a woman between 40 and 50 years old who had been exposed to COVID-19. CDR3s include the opening cysteine and the closing phenylalanine or tryptophan. A D gene is named only where the DNA matches it firmly. A clone size is listed for some rows: how often the clone was seen (once, few, many), or a class if it is expanded.

CDR3	DNA	D	size	V	J
CASSIWEGDSPLHF	TGTGCCAGTAGTATCTGGGAGGGGGATTCACCCCTCCACTTT	-	-	TRBV19	TRBJ1-6
CASSLSGGNTEAFF	TGTGCCAGCAGCCTATCAGGGGGGAACACTGAAGCTTTCTTT	TRBD1	-	TRBV4-2	TRBJ1-1
CAWRDDRGGEAFF	TGTGCCTGGAGAGACGACAGGGGAGGTGAAGCTTTCTTT	TRBD1	-	TRBV30	TRBJ1-1
CASSMGRTKETQYF	TGTGCCAGTAGTATGGGTCGGACTAAAGAGACCCAGTACTTC	-	-	TRBV19	TRBJ2-5
CASSQVAQYYGYTF	TGTGCCAGCAGCCAAGTTGCCCAGTACTATGGCTACACCTTC	-	-	TRBV3-1/TRBV3-2	TRBJ1-2
CSGYGGTADEKLFF	TGCAGCGGTTACGGGGGTACTGCGGATGAAAAACTGTTTTTT	-	-	TRBV29-1	TRBJ1-4
CASDDRGSPLHF	TGTGCCTCCGACGACAGGGGTTCACCCCTCCACTTT	TRBD1	-	TRBV10-3	TRBJ1-6
CASSPRNDRASGELFF	TGTGCCAGCTCACCAAGGAATGACAGGGCTTCCGGGGAGCTGTTTTTT	TRBD1	few	TRBV18	TRBJ2-2
CASSGSRGRNTEAFF	TGTGCCAGCAGCGGGTCGCGGGGGCGGAACACTGAAGCTTTCTTT	-	-	TRBV5-4	TRBJ1-1
CAWSTLAGGETQYF	TGTGCCTGGAGTACACTAGCGGGGGGGGAGACCCAGTACTTC	TRBD2	few	TRBV30	TRBJ2-5
CASTTGAEAFF	TGTGCCAGTACGACAGGGGCTGAAGCTTTCTTT	TRBD1	once	TRBV19	TRBJ1-1
CASSHKDGVDTQYF	TGTGCCAGCAGCCACAAAGACGGAGTCGATACGCAGTATTTT	-	once	TRBV4-2	TRBJ2-3
CASSSGQGHTEAFF	TGTGCCAGCAGTTCGGGACAGGGGCACACTGAAGCTTTCTTT	TRBD1	few	TRBV28	TRBJ1-1
CASSIPATGIHTIYF	TGTGCCAGTAGTATCCCCGCGACAGGGATACACACCATATATTTT	TRBD1	-	TRBV19	TRBJ1-3
CASKRDRGTYEQYF	TGTGCCAGTAAGCGGGACAGGGGAACCTACGAGCAGTACTTC	TRBD1	-	TRBV6-6	TRBJ2-7
CASSVRTGANVLTF	TGTGCCAGCAGTGTCAGGACTGGGGCCAACGTCCTGACTTTC	-	-	TRBV2	TRBJ2-6
CATTFSGGEQYF	TGTGCCACTACCTTCTCGGGGGGCGAGCAGTACTTC	TRBD2	-	TRBV24-1	TRBJ2-7
CASSVELAGGYSEQYF	TGTGCCAGCAGCGTAGAATTAGCGGGGGGGTACAGCGAGCAGTACTTC	TRBD2	-	TRBV9	TRBJ2-7
CASSYGGGGQEKLFF	TGTGCCAGCAGTTACGGGGGCGGGGGCCAGGAAAAACTGTTTTTT	-	once	TRBV6-5	TRBJ1-4
CASSLGQINSPLHF	TGCGCCAGCAGTTTGGGACAAATTAATTCACCCCTCCACTTT	-	few	TRBV5-1	TRBJ1-6
CASSYRGNSPLHF	TGTGCCAGCAGCTACAGGGGGAATTCACCCCTCCACTTT	TRBD1	-	TRBV11-3	TRBJ1-6
CASIKGSGGAGTDTQYF	TGTGCCAGTATTAAGGGTAGCGGGGGGGCCGGCACAGATACGCAGTATTTT	TRBD2	-	TRBV2	TRBJ2-3
CASSIDGGDSYISGANVLTF	TGTGCCAGTAGTATAGATGGAGGGGACAGTTATATCTCTGGGGCCAACGTCCTGACTTTC	-	-	TRBV19	TRBJ2-6